This T cell receptor (beta chain) was obtained from a study of shared clonotypes between healthy human individuals. General observations from the study: Genetic and exposure-history diversity was limited by the small donor number.

Regarding this clone: Its antigen is not known.

TCRdb's table, derived via immunoSEQ multiplex PCR, lists solely in-frame clones and lacks some. The sample contains 900,000 to 1,200,000 clones, more than 75% of which appear only once. This receptor was taken from a man aged 18 to 30 in good health. Some clones in this sample may be carry-over from other donors' samples. The material sequenced was memory CD4+ T cells from PBMCs. Subset specified: CD45RA-negative fraction.

The CDR3 sequence is CATSDRGLLTNEKLFF. The CDR3 nucleotides are TGTGCCACCAGCGACAGGGGGCTTTTAACTAATGAAAAACTGTTTTTT. The rearrangement links TRBV15 to TRBJ1-4; 10 bases fit TRBD1. The V gene's germline CDR1 is LNHNV and CDR2 YYDKDF (reference sequence). The CDR3 spans 16 residues. V shed 5 bases and J 1 base; nucleotides not matched to a gene: 4.